Presented here are 23 T cell receptor beta chains from one specimen sequenced in a study of shared T cell receptors in the human thymus. Here immunoSEQ multiplex PCR was the method, and the copy in TCRdb shows in-frame clones only, minus some. This table has approximately 730,000 clones, roughly 88% appearing once. This sample was shared with a second study, whose subject was human thymus T cells.

Sample: thymocytes. These receptors were collected from a girl in the first two years of life with a congenital heart defect.

V gene TRBV7-9 combines with J gene TRBJ1-2; 7 nucleotides match TRBD1. Trimming removed 5 bases from V and 6 bases from J; junction bases left unmatched: 12. CDR1 and CDR2 (germline): SEHNR, FQNEAQ (reference sequence). CDR3 size: 15 residues. The CDR3 DNA follows: TGTGCCAGCAGCGTAAAAAGTAAGGGGGCCCATGGCTACACCTTC. Protein sequence: CASSVKSKGAHGYTF.

The chain combines TRBV7-6 with TRBJ1-1, with D uncertain. With 3 bases removed from V and 0 bases from J, the gap between germline ends came to 5 bases. This CDR3 comprises 13 residues. Looked up from germline, CDR1 is SGHVS and CDR2 is FNYEAQ. This CDR3 reads CASSFTVNTEAFF. Here the CDR3 DNA reads TGTGCCAGCAGCTTTACGGTGAACACTGAAGCTTTCTTT.

This clone was recorded a few times. V is TRBV2 and J is TRBJ2-3, with D unclear. Germline V gene sequence: CDR1 SNHLY, CDR2 FYNNEI. CDR3 size: 11 residues. With 7 bases removed from V and 6 bases from J, the gap between germline ends came to 8 bases. The CDR3 nucleotides read TGTGCCAGCATAGTGGTCGATACGCAGTATTTT. Its translation: CASIVVDTQYF.

This chain uses TRBV5-4 with TRBJ1-6; D ambiguous. Trimming stripped 0 bases from V and 0 bases from J, with 13 bases between. There are 18 residues in the CDR3. Germline V gives CDR1 SGHNT, CDR2 YYREEE (reference sequence). CDR3 residues: CASSLDAARSSYNSPLHF. The DNA for the CDR3 is TGTGCCAGCAGCTTGGACGCCGCACGGAGCTCCTATAATTCACCCCTCCACTTT.

In this sample, this clone turned up once. V and J are TRBV5-4 and TRBJ1-5; 8 bases are shared with TRBD1. Germline V gene sequence: CDR1 SGHNT, CDR2 YYREEE (reference sequence). Unmatched junction bases numbered 15, after V lost 1 base and J lost 3 bases. CDR3 length equals 19 residues. The CDR3: CASSLSQGGTGVPNQPQHF. The CDR3 DNA reads TGTGCCAGCAGCTTGTCCCAAGGAGGGACAGGAGTTCCCAATCAGCCCCAGCATTTT.

V and J are TRBV15 and TRBJ1-2; the D is unclear. CDR3 length equals 12 residues. V gave up 0 bases and J gave up 6 bases, with 5 bases separating them. Germline V gene sequence: CDR1 LNHNV, CDR2 YYDKDF (reference sequence). The CDR3 bases are TGTGCCACCAGCAGAGAATATCATGGCTACACCTTC. Its translation is CATSREYHGYTF.

V is TRBV29-1 and J is TRBJ1-1, with 9 bases lining up with TRBD1. CDR1 SQVTM and CDR2 ANQGSEA come from the germline V gene. This CDR3 comprises 20 residues. V was pared by 4 bases and J by 5 bases, with 26 bases of the junction left unmatched. The CDR3 bases are TGCAGCGTTGGGCCACCCTACGTAGGGATCAAACAGGGGGCACCGACTGAAGCTTTCTTT. Encoded protein: CSVGPPYVGIKQGAPTEAFF.

The CDR3 loop reads CASSLRGIEMNTEAFF. For the CDR3, the DNA is TGTGCCAGCAGCTTAAGAGGTATAGAGATGAACACTGAAGCTTTCTTT. The chain uses TRBV7-8 and TRBJ1-1, with D hard to call. In germline, CDR1 is SGHVS, CDR2 FQNEAQ. This CDR3 comprises 16 residues. V dropped 2 bases and J dropped 0 bases, with 13 bases sitting between them.

V is TRBV14 and J is TRBJ1-5, with 9 bases lining up with TRBD1. Germline V gene lookup returns CDR1 SGHDN and CDR2 FVKESK. The ends lost 4 bases at V and 4 bases at J; junction bases unmatched: 2. The CDR3 runs 14 residues. The CDR3 reads CASSRTGENQPQHF. The CDR3 DNA sequence: TGTGCCAGCAGCCGGACAGGGGAAAATCAGCCCCAGCATTTT.

The chain has TRBV5-1 and TRBJ1-6, with 7 bases that match TRBD1. The CDR3 totals 22 residues. The V gene's germline CDR1 is SGHRS and CDR2 YFSETQ. The V and J ends lost 4 bases and 0 bases, in that order; junction bases with no gene match: 22. Here the CDR3 DNA reads TGCGCCAGCAGCATGGGGGACAGCTTAGACGTAAAAGTAAGCTCCTATAATTCACCCCTCCACTTT. Translation gives CASSMGDSLDVKVSSYNSPLHF.

This clone was picked up one time. This chain links TRBV7-6 with TRBJ2-3; D possibly corresponds to TRBD1 (6 bases). Germline V gene lookup returns CDR1 SGHVS and CDR2 FNYEAQ. The V end was cut by 4 bases, the J end by 3 bases, with 8 bases between. CDR3 length equals 13 residues. The CDR3, as DNA: TGTGCCAGCAGCTCCCAGGGGACAGATACGCAGTATTTT. Its translation is CASSSQGTDTQYF.

The V call is TRBV27, the J call TRBJ2-5, with 9 bases aligning to TRBD2. From germline, CDR1 is MNHEY and CDR2 SMNVEV (reference sequence). Unmatched junction bases numbered 15, after V lost 4 bases and J lost 9 bases. This CDR3 comprises 16 residues. For the CDR3, the DNA is TGTGCCAGCAGTTCCACTAGCGGGCGGGCGTTCTTGGCCCAGTACTTC. This gives the protein CASSSTSGRAFLAQYF.

This chain uses TRBV25-1 with TRBJ2-1; 10 positions agree with TRBD2. Germline-derived CDR1 and CDR2 are MGHDK and SYGVNS. The CDR3 covers 15 residues. V was clipped by 4 bases and J by 5 bases; unmatched bases: 5. CDR3 DNA: TGTGCCAGCAGTGCCATAGCGGGGGGTAACAATGAGCAGTTCTTC. Its translation: CASSAIAGGNNEQFF.

The chain carries TRBV5-8 and TRBJ1-4, with D perhaps TRBD1 (5 bases). The ends were cut back, 6 bases at V and 0 bases at J, with 18 bases in the middle. Germline values: CDR1 SGHTS, CDR2 YDEGEE. The CDR3 extends over 17 amino acids. The CDR3: CASTPAGGGSTNEKLFF. The CDR3 nucleotides are TGTGCCAGCACCCCCGCCGGGGGTGGTTCAACTAATGAAAAACTGTTTTTT.

V usage is TRBV30 and J usage is TRBJ2-7, with D possibly being TRBD2 (7 bases). Germline CDR1 GTSNPN, CDR2 SVGIG (reference sequence). The CDR3 runs to 14 residues. V was shortened by 3 bases and J by 6 bases, with 18 bases between the two germline ends. CDR3 in amino acids: CAWSGGPPRCEQYF. The CDR3, as DNA: TGTGCCTGGAGCGGGGGGCCCCCCCGGTGCGAGCAGTACTTC.

This sequence joins TRBV7-2 and TRBJ1-2; TRBD1 agrees at 9 bases. Per the germline V gene, CDR1 is SGHTA and CDR2 is FQGNSA. This CDR3 comprises 16 residues. The trim removed 1 base at V and 2 bases at J, leaving 5 bases unmatched. The CDR3 spells CASSLGGQGGNYGYTF. DNA of the CDR3: TGTGCCAGCAGCTTAGGGGGACAGGGTGGGAACTATGGCTACACCTTC.

The chain joins TRBV4-3 to TRBJ1-1, with 7 bases fitting TRBD1. V was pared by 0 bases and J by 3 bases, with 4 bases of the junction left unmatched. This CDR3 is built from 15 residues. Per the germline V gene, CDR1 is LGHNA and CDR2 is YSLEER. The CDR3 reads CASSQEVRGYTEAFF. CDR3 bases: TGCGCCAGCAGCCAAGAAGTCAGGGGGTACACTGAAGCTTTCTTT.

The chain combines TRBV10-3 with TRBJ2-3; TRBD2 might be the D (6 bases). Trimming pared 11 bases from V and 0 bases from J, leaving 12 bases between. Germline assignment: CDR1 ENHRY and CDR2 SYGVKD. The CDR3 totals 13 residues. The CDR3: CASGGTSTDTQYF. DNA for the CDR3: TGTGCCTCCGGGGGTACTAGCACAGATACGCAGTATTTT.

The rearrangement joins TRBV9 to TRBJ1-2; possibly TRBD1 for D (6 bases). The CDR3 loop spans 14 amino acids. CDR1 SGDLS and CDR2 YYNGEE come from the germline V gene. V dropped 4 bases and J dropped 1 base, with 11 bases sitting between them. Here the CDR3 reads CASSIGQLNYGYTF. The CDR3 nucleotides are TGTGCCAGCAGCATCGGACAGCTTAACTATGGCTACACCTTC.

This clone was seen only a few times. The rearrangement uses TRBV14 and TRBJ2-5, with D possibly TRBD1 on 5 matching bases. The V gene lost 2 bases and the J gene lost 4 bases, with 17 bases spanning the gap. The CDR3 sequence is 16 residues long. Germline-derived CDR1 and CDR2 are SGHDN and FVKESK. In DNA, the CDR3 is TGTGCCAGCAGCCAATCACCCGATGGGCAGGGAGAGACCCAGTACTTC. This codes for CASSQSPDGQGETQYF.

V gene TRBV5-1 combines with J gene TRBJ1-1; D not certain. V was pared by 0 bases and J by 5 bases, with 2 bases between. This CDR3 is built from 11 residues. The germline V gene has CDR1 SGHRS and CDR2 YFSETQ. As DNA, the CDR3 is TGCGCCAGCAGCTTGGCTACTGAAGCTTTCTTT. As protein: CASSLATEAFF.

This rearrangement joins TRBV25-1 to TRBJ1-6; 7 bases fit TRBD1. Trimming cost V 0 bases and J 7 bases; bases outside gene matches: 3. CDR1 is MGHDK and CDR2 is SYGVNS in the germline V gene. The CDR3 sequence is 15 residues long. This chain's CDR3 is CASSEYGTVNSPLHF. The CDR3 DNA reads TGTGCCAGCAGTGAATATGGGACAGTAAATTCACCCCTCCACTTT.

This sequence joins TRBV19 and TRBJ1-1; 9 positions agree with TRBD1. The CDR3 loop spans 13 amino acids. The ends lost 6 bases at V and 5 bases at J; junction bases unmatched: 4. The V gene's germline CDR1 is LNHDA and CDR2 SQIVND (reference sequence). The CDR3 reads CASRDRGGTEAFF. CDR3 nucleotide sequence: TGTGCCAGTAGGGACAGGGGAGGGACTGAAGCTTTCTTT.